This T cell receptor (beta chain) comes out of a study of OX40 agonist ivuxolimab in advanced cancers. The study in broad terms: The costimulatory receptor OX40 (CD134) was targeted by ivuxolimab, a fully human IgG2 agonistic monoclonal antibody. In the dose-escalation cohort, around four fifths of patients were male, and the mean age was about 55 years, with a range of roughly 20 to 80. Among the roughly 52 dose-escalation patients, roughly 20 had hepatocellular carcinoma, approximately 15 melanoma, 9 renal cell carcinoma and 9 head and neck cancer. Partial responses occurred in three dose-escalation patients, of whom one had hepatocellular carcinoma and two had cutaneous melanoma. Patients were allowed to have had prior anti-PD-1, anti-PD-L1 or anti-CTLA-4 therapy, and 40% of the dose-escalation patients had previously received checkpoint inhibitors. Intravenous ivuxolimab was administered to patients every 2 weeks at six dose levels: 0.01, 0.1, 0.3, 1.5, 3 and 10 mg/kg. The paper covers the monotherapy dose-escalation part of the phase I ivuxolimab trial, which included N ≈ 57 patients. Peripheral TCRbeta sequencing was intended to test whether TCR sequence diversity was altered and clonal T-cell expansion was caused by ivuxolimab.

The CDR3 contains 15 residues, cysteine and phenylalanine counted. Only the CDR3 part of the read is kept: 45 bases, read in frame from the first base. CDR1 and CDR2 are read off the germline V gene as MNHNS and SASEGT. V is shortened by 5 bases, J by 5 bases, and the region joining them spans 15 bases. The trial excluded patients who had a history of autoimmune disease or were on systemic immunosuppression. Peripheral blood for TCR sequencing was collected from all dose cohorts at baseline, on cycle 4 day 1, and on cycle 7 day 1. The samples were taken from a phase I, first-in-human, multicenter, open-label dose-escalation trial of ivuxolimab. Adults with locally advanced or metastatic head and neck squamous cell, hepatocellular, melanoma or renal cell carcinoma were enrolled in the trial. Before TCR sequencing, CD4+ T cells and CD8+ T cells from peripheral blood were sorted into separate populations.

Genomic DNA was isolated from the sorted cells so that the TCRbeta CDR3 region could be sequenced. TCRbeta CDR3 regions were sequenced using the immunoSEQ Assay. Imported from immuneACCESS, the table was reduced by TCRdb to in-frame sequences with V and J called. These copies leave out some clones; in studies compared against another copy, an unresolved V gene accounts for under half, and the cause of the remainder is not known. This sample gives tens of thousands of clones in total; roughly 87% of them show up just once. The ten most abundant clones make up 0.3% to 0.4% of the sample. With respect to this clone: It has no known antigen specificity. No base quality values were provided; no much bigger clone lies one nucleotide off.

The paper as a whole reports these results and caveats: On average, CD8+ T cells showed more expanded clones than CD4+ T cells after ivuxolimab. Which antigens the clonally expanded peripheral T cells were specific for was not determined. In the 0.1-3.0 mg/kg groups, partial responders were among the patients with the lowest normalized peripheral clonal expansion, particularly in CD8+ T cells. Low levels of normalized T-cell clonal expansion were also seen in some patients who did not respond. At doses from 0.1 to 3.0 mg/kg, clonal expansion was seen in both CD4+ and CD8+ blood T cells between baseline and week 6.

Here the sequenced sample was CD4+ or CD8+ T cells sorted from blood, taken in a trial of the OX40 agonist ivuxolimab. This TCR was sampled from an adult with an advanced solid tumor such as melanoma, head and neck, liver or kidney cancer. Recombination connected TRBV6-1 to TRBJ2-2; a weak D assignment points to TRBD2 (5 bases agree). The nucleotide sequence is TGTGCCAGCAGTCCGCGGAGGCCCTGGACCGGGGAGCTGTTTTTT. Translated, this gives CASSPRRPWTGELFF.